In its sample, the clone carrying this TCR beta chain was seen many times. The antigen is unknown. cDNA libraries for TCR beta contained unique molecular identifiers. The yield from roughly 1 to 10 million T cells was 500,000 or so cDNA molecules in total. TCRdb re-analysed the PCR reads in MiXCR, keeping a single row per CDR3 protein. The sample comprises approximately 150,000 distinct CDR3 sequences, 25% to 35% of which are singletons, and around 1.5% rests with the top ten. This entry comes from a study of post-analysis software for immune sequencing data. Study-wide points: Analysis by F measure revealed that same-batch samples clustered strongly together. Versus controls, multiple sclerosis patients showed significantly lower diversity (normalized Chao1).

Sequenced material: blood. This TCR was recovered from a girl aged 5 to 17 with multiple sclerosis.

This CDR3 is CASSQGNWIYEQYF. CDR3 coding DNA: TGCGCCAGCAGCCAGGGAAATTGGATATACGAGCAGTACTTC. J is TRBJ2-7 and V is TRBV5-1, with D perhaps TRBD1 (5 bases). The V end lost 4 bases, the J end lost 4 bases, and 15 bases lay between the germline ends. The germline gives CDR1 SGHRS, CDR2 YFSETQ. This CDR3 region has 14 residues.